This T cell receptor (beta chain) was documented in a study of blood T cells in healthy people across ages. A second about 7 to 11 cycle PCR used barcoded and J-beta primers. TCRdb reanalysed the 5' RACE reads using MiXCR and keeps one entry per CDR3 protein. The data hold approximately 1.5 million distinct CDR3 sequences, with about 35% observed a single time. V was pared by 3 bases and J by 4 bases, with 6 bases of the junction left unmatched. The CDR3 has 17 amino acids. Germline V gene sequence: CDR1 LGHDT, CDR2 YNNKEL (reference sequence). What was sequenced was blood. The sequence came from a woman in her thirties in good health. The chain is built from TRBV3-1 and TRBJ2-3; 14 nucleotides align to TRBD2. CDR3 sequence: CASSQKRLAGGADTQYF. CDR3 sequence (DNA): TGTGCCAGCAGCCAGAAACGACTAGCGGGAGGGGCAGATACGCAGTATTTT.